The 30 T cell receptor beta chains given below trace back to one sample, sequenced in a study of blood T cell repertoires in COVID-19. Profiled with immunoSEQ multiplex PCR; TCRdb holds only in-frame clones, not every one. Among some 210,000 clones listed, 81% were seen once. Input material: PBMCs or T cells enriched from blood (not recorded which). The origin of the receptors is a woman aged 50 to 65 with acute COVID-19.

J is TRBJ2-2 and V is TRBV9; TRBD2 agrees at 7 bases. This CDR3 is built from 16 residues. Germline trimming cut 5 bases from V and 1 base from J; bases unmatched to any gene: 8. In germline, CDR1 is SGDLS, CDR2 YYNGEE. This CDR3 is CASSYGGELNTGELFF. CDR3 bases: TGTGCCAGCAGTTATGGGGGGGAACTGAACACCGGGGAGCTGTTTTTT.

The rearrangement joins TRBV5-4 to TRBJ2-7; the match to TRBD2 covers 11 bases. V dropped 1 base and J dropped 4; count of bases not matched to a gene: 1. The CDR3 consists of 14 residues. Germline V lookup: CDR1 SGHNT, CDR2 YYREEE (reference sequence). The CDR3 reads CASSLLAGGYEQYF. CDR3 DNA: TGTGCCAGCAGCTTGTTAGCGGGAGGGTACGAGCAGTACTTC.

The chain is built from TRBV18 and TRBJ1-6, with D possibly being TRBD1 (6 bases). The germline gives CDR1 KGHSH, CDR2 LQKENI. The CDR3 extends over 16 amino acids. With 3 bases removed from V and 11 bases from J, the gap between germline ends came to 20 bases. The DNA for the CDR3 is TGTGCCAGCTCACCCCCCGGGGGGGGCGCGGTGACACCCCTCCACTTT. As protein: CASSPPGGGAVTPLHF.

A few counts support this clone. The rearrangement joins TRBV9 to TRBJ2-7; TRBD2 might be the D (6 bases). Germline CDR1 is SGDLS and CDR2 is YYNGEE. V lost 0 bases, J lost 7 bases, and 14 bases lay in between. This CDR3 has 14 amino acids. CDR3 in amino acids: CASSVVGGSREQYF. CDR3 in DNA: TGTGCCAGCAGCGTAGTCGGAGGGTCTAGGGAGCAGTACTTC.

V gene TRBV7-2 combines with J gene TRBJ2-3; no clear D. Per germline, CDR1 SGHTA and CDR2 FQGNSA. The CDR3 spans 11 residues. V shed 6 bases and J shed 2 bases, with 3 bases lying between them. The DNA for the CDR3 is TGTGCCAGCAGGGCCACAGATACGCAGTATTTT. Protein sequence: CASRATDTQYF.

The rearrangement links TRBV11-2 to TRBJ1-5; D gene unclear. The CDR3 spans 13 residues. Trimming removed 5 bases from V and 6 bases from J, with 11 bases in between. The germline CDR1 and CDR2 sequences are SGHAT and FQNNGV. As DNA, the CDR3 is TGTGCCAGCAGCCCAGCCGGGAGTCAGCCCCAGCATTTT. Amino acid sequence: CASSPAGSQPQHF. Using reference TRBV11-2 and TRBJ1-5 for the parts outside the CDR3, the full variable domain is EAGVAQSPRYKIIEKRQSVAFWCNPISGHATLYWYQQILGQGPKLLIQFQNNGVVDDSQLPKDRFSAERLKGVDSTLKIQPAKLEDSAVYLCASSPAGSQPQHFGDGTRLSIL.

This sequence joins TRBV5-6 and TRBJ1-6, with 11 bases fitting TRBD1. CDR1 is SGHDT, CDR2 YYEEEE, per germline. V shed 4 bases, J shed 10 bases, and the junction held 13 bases outside the gene matches. The CDR3 sequence is 17 residues long. The CDR3 reads CASSRGTGGNSGSPLHF. CDR3 in DNA: TGTGCCAGCAGCCGAGGGACAGGGGGAAATTCGGGGTCACCCCTCCACTTT.

J is TRBJ1-1 and V is TRBV19; D gene uncertain. The CDR3 has 14 residues. The V end lost 3 bases, the J end lost 1 base, and 9 bases lay between the germline ends. From germline, CDR1 is LNHDA and CDR2 SQIVND (reference sequence). The CDR3 DNA sequence: TGTGCCAGTAGTATTGGGTCAGGGAACACTGAAGCTTTCTTT. As protein: CASSIGSGNTEAFF. Looking up the rest from reference TRBV19 and TRBJ1-1 gives the full variable domain: DGGITQSPKYLFRKEGQNVTLSCEQNLNHDAMYWYRQDPGQGLRLIYYSQIVNDFQKGDIAEGYSVSREKKESFPLTVTSAQKNPTAFYLCASSIGSGNTEAFFGQGTRLTVV.

This sequence joins TRBV4-3 and TRBJ2-7; D is uncertain. CDR3 length equals 13 residues. CDR1 is LGHNA and CDR2 is YSLEER in the germline V gene. V was trimmed by 1 base and J by 2 bases, leaving 6 bases between them. The CDR3 loop is CASSQGLPYEQYF. The CDR3 DNA reads as TGCGCCAGCAGCCAAGGGCTCCCCTACGAGCAGTACTTC.

The chain combines TRBV5-6 with TRBJ1-4, with 7 bases that match TRBD1. J lost 0 bases, V lost 4 bases, and 3 bases had no gene match. The CDR3 has 15 residues. Germline V lookup: CDR1 SGHDT, CDR2 YYEEEE. The DNA of the CDR3 is TGTGCCAGCAGCCTTACAGGGGCAACTAATGAAAAACTGTTTTTT. This translates into CASSLTGATNEKLFF.

The J gene is TRBJ1-2, the V gene TRBV5-4; D gene uncertain. Germline V gene data show CDR1 as SGHNT and CDR2 as YYREEE (reference sequence). V was cut by 1 base and J by 3 bases, with 10 bases left in between. There are 14 residues in the CDR3. CDR3 in DNA: TGTGCCAGCAGCTTGCGGGATTCAGACTATGGCTACACCTTC. Its protein is CASSLRDSDYGYTF.

V and J are TRBV7-9 and TRBJ1-6; 9 bases match TRBD1. CDR1 and CDR2 from the germline V gene are SEHNR and FQNEAQ (reference sequence). J gave up 8 bases and V 5 bases, and 4 bases lay outside the gene matches. The CDR3 loop spans 14 amino acids. CDR3 residues: CASSLGQGYSPLHF. CDR3 nucleotides: TGTGCCAGCAGCCTGGGACAGGGTTATTCACCCCTCCACTTT. The variable domain in full, with the rest retrieved from reference TRBV7-9 and TRBJ1-6, is DTGVSQNPRHKITKRGQNVTFRCDPISEHNRLYWYRQTLGQGPEFLTYFQNEAQLEKSRLLSDRFSAERPKGSFSTLEIQRTEQGDSAMYLCASSLGQGYSPLHFGNGTRLTVT.

Note on this clone: The sample holds other DNA sequences that translate to the same CDR3. This chain links TRBV7-2 with TRBJ2-2, with TRBD2 matching over 9 bases. The V gene end was trimmed by 5 bases and the J gene end by 5 bases; junction bases not matched to a gene: 3. The CDR3 runs to 14 residues. Germline lookup yields CDR1 SGHTA and CDR2 FQGNSA. The CDR3 DNA sequence: TGTGCCAGCAGCCTGCTAGCGGGGACCGGGGAGCTGTTTTTT. Protein sequence: CASSLLAGTGELFF.

This clone showed up just once. The V and J genes are TRBV24-1 and TRBJ1-2; 8 bases fit TRBD1. Germline CDR1 is KGHDR and CDR2 is SFDVKD. This CDR3 has 14 residues. Germline trimming cut 5 bases from V and 4 bases from J; bases unmatched to any gene: 5. The CDR3 nucleotides read TGTGCCACCAGTGCCCGACAGGGGAGCTATGGCTACACCTTC. Translated, it gives CATSARQGSYGYTF.

J is TRBJ2-7 and V is TRBV29-1, with D hard to call. Germline CDR1 SQVTM, CDR2 ANQGSEA. The CDR3 totals 12 residues. V gave up 3 bases and J gave up 0 bases, with 6 bases separating them. CDR3 residues: CSVELSSYEQYF. The CDR3, as DNA: TGCAGCGTTGAGCTGAGCTCCTACGAGCAGTACTTC.

This clone was observed once. The chain employs TRBV12-5 and TRBJ2-1, with D maybe TRBD2 (5 bases). The CDR3 has 14 residues. Germline CDR1 reads LGHNT; CDR2 reads FRNRAP. V was pared by 7 bases and J by 5 bases, with 15 bases between. CDR3 in amino acids: CASALPGFNNEQFF. The CDR3 coding sequence is TGTGCTAGTGCCCTCCCGGGGTTCAACAATGAGCAGTTCTTC. Full variable domain (missing parts from reference TRBV12-5 and TRBJ2-1): DARVTQTPRHKVTEMGQEVTMRCQPILGHNTVFWYRQTMMQGLELLAYFRNRAPLDDSGMPKDRFSAEMPDATLATLKIQPSEPRDSAVYFCASALPGFNNEQFFGPGTRLTVL.

The V gene is TRBV3-1 (or the pseudogene TRBV3-2), the J gene TRBJ1-2; TRBD1 is a possible D gene (6 bases). The CDR3 totals 14 residues. V lost 1 base and J 6 bases, leaving 12 bases between the germline ends. Germline V lookup: CDR1 LGHDT, CDR2 YNNKEL (reference sequence). Here the CDR3 reads CASSQAQPGDGYTF. As DNA, the CDR3 is TGTGCCAGCAGCCAAGCCCAGCCAGGGGATGGCTACACCTTC.

This chain uses TRBV7-2 with TRBJ2-7; D is uncertain. CDR1 SGHTA and CDR2 FQGNSA come from the germline V gene. Deletions cut 5 bases from V and 0 bases from J, with 8 bases between. The CDR3 has 13 amino acids. As DNA, the CDR3 is TGTGCCAGCAGCGTAAGAGGCTCCTACGAGCAGTACTTC. Translation gives CASSVRGSYEQYF.

The chain carries TRBV7-9 and TRBJ2-1; D not certain. Germline-derived CDR1 and CDR2 are SEHNR and FQNEAQ (reference sequence). This CDR3 is built from 15 residues. Trimming cost V 7 bases and J 4 bases, with 17 bases left between them. The CDR3 reads CASTPWASTYNEQFF. CDR3 in DNA: TGTGCCAGCACCCCGTGGGCGAGTACTTACAATGAGCAGTTCTTC.

The J gene is TRBJ1-1, the V gene TRBV19; D unclear. Germline V gene lookup returns CDR1 LNHDA and CDR2 SQIVND (reference sequence). V lost 1 base, J lost 1 base, and 13 bases lay in between. The CDR3 totals 16 residues. The CDR3 bases are TGTGCCAGTAGTATAGTACGGAGTTATGGGAACACTGAAGCTTTCTTT. The encoded protein is CASSIVRSYGNTEAFF.

This chain links TRBV7-6 with TRBJ2-1, with D maybe TRBD1 (5 bases). Germline assignment: CDR1 SGHVS and CDR2 FNYEAQ. CDR3 size: 15 residues. Trimming removed 2 bases at V and 6 bases at J, with 14 bases between. The CDR3, as DNA: TGTGCCAGCAGCTTACCAGGGTATAGTTCCAATGAGCAGTTCTTC. This gives the protein CASSLPGYSSNEQFF.

The J gene is TRBJ1-1, the V gene TRBV6-5; unclear D gene. Trimming shortened V by 7 bases and J by 1 base, and 10 bases separated the two germline ends. Looked up from germline, CDR1 is MNHEY and CDR2 is SVGAGI. There are 13 residues in the CDR3. In DNA form, the CDR3 reads TGTGCCAGCAATCCTAACGAGAACACTGAAGCTTTCTTT. Translation: CASNPNENTEAFF.

This clone has more than one count but fewer than ten. V and J are TRBV28 and TRBJ1-3; weak D call: TRBD1 (6 bases). V gave up 6 bases and J gave up 9 bases, with 18 bases separating them. CDR1 is MDHEN and CDR2 is SYDVKM in the germline V gene. The CDR3 extends over 14 amino acids. The CDR3 here is CASSSTRGGFTIYF. The CDR3 DNA reads as TGTGCCAGCAGCTCTACTCGTGGGGGCTTCACCATATATTTT.

The rearrangement uses TRBV10-3 and TRBJ1-1; D not certain. CDR3 length: 14 amino acids. Germline V gene data show CDR1 as ENHRY and CDR2 as SYGVKD. With 4 bases removed from V and 3 bases from J, the gap between germline ends came to 12 bases. This chain's CDR3 is CAISGGGSDTEAFF. The CDR3 bases are TGTGCCATCAGTGGTGGAGGGTCTGACACTGAAGCTTTCTTT.

This clone was seen once. The CDR3 region has the DNA TGTGCCAGCAGTTTAACGGGCTGGGCGGCGGACTCCAATCAGCCCCAGCATTTT. Amino acids: CASSLTGWAADSNQPQHF. The chain is built from TRBV28 and TRBJ1-5; no definite D call. From germline, CDR1 is MDHEN and CDR2 SYDVKM. This CDR3 is 18 amino acids long. The V end lost 2 bases, the J end lost 3 bases, and 20 bases lay between the germline ends.

The chain carries TRBV28 and TRBJ1-5; D not resolved. This CDR3 is built from 17 residues. The V end was cut by 5 bases, the J end by 0 bases, with 17 bases between. CDR1 is MDHEN, CDR2 SYDVKM, per germline. In DNA form, the CDR3 reads TGTGCCAGCAGTCCCTTACCCGGGTTTGATAGCAATCAGCCCCAGCATTTT. This sequence encodes CASSPLPGFDSNQPQHF.

The chain recombines TRBV5-5 with TRBJ1-1, with 8 bases that match TRBD1. The V and J ends lost 1 base and 5 bases, in that order; junction bases with no gene match: 4. Germline V gives CDR1 SGHKS, CDR2 YYEKEE (reference sequence). This CDR3 spans 14 amino acids. CDR3 protein: CASSLTGGRTEAFF. As DNA, the CDR3 is TGTGCCAGCAGCTTGACAGGGGGTAGGACTGAAGCTTTCTTT. Together with reference TRBV5-5 and TRBJ1-1, the CDR3 gives the full variable domain: DAGVTQSPTHLIKTRGQQVTLRCSPISGHKSVSWYQQVLGQGPQFIFQYYEKEERGRGNFPDRFSARQFPNYSSELNVNALLLGDSALYLCASSLTGGRTEAFFGQGTRLTVV.

The chain has TRBV18 and TRBJ2-2; 13 nucleotides match TRBD2. Germline loops: CDR1 KGHSH, CDR2 LQKENI. The CDR3 has 17 amino acids. Trimming removed 5 bases from V and 6 bases from J; junction bases left unmatched: 9. The CDR3 coding sequence is TGTGCCAGCTCAGCCCAACCGGGACTAGCGGGGCCCGGGGAGCTGTTTTTT. Amino acid sequence: CASSAQPGLAGPGELFF.

CDR3 loop: CASSQGRTNIQYF. The CDR3 nucleotides read TGTGCCAGCAGCCAGGGGCGAACAAACATTCAGTACTTC. This rearrangement joins TRBV3-1 (or the pseudogene TRBV3-2) to TRBJ2-4, with D maybe TRBD1 (5 bases). Germline V lookup: CDR1 LGHDT, CDR2 YNNKEL (reference sequence). The CDR3 runs to 13 residues. V shed 3 bases and J shed 6 bases, with 9 bases lying between them.

The chain joins TRBV5-1 to TRBJ2-3, with a possible D match to TRBD2 (7 bases). Germline assignment: CDR1 SGHRS and CDR2 YFSETQ. Deletions cut 1 base from V and 4 bases from J, with 13 bases between. This CDR3 region has 15 residues. CDR3 residues: CASSLTGGPADTQYF. The CDR3 nucleotides are TGCGCCAGCAGCTTGACGGGGGGCCCCGCAGATACGCAGTATTTT.